A single sample gave rise to the 14 T cell receptor beta chains below, sequenced in a study of blood T cell repertoires in COVID-19. The table came from immunoSEQ multiplex PCR; TCRdb's copy has only in-frame clones and leaves some out. The sample holds roughly 430,000 clones, over 75% seen once. Material for sequencing was PBMCs or T cells enriched from blood (not recorded which). All receptors come from a woman in her thirties or forties with acute COVID-19.

The chain carries TRBV30 and TRBJ1-1; D call uncertain. The CDR3 has 14 residues. Deletions cut 0 bases from V and 3 bases from J, with 11 bases between. The V gene's germline CDR1 is GTSNPN and CDR2 SVGIG (reference sequence). In DNA, the CDR3 is TGTGCCTGGAGTGTAAGAACGGGGTACACTGAAGCTTTCTTT. Amino acids: CAWSVRTGYTEAFF. Based on the CDR3 plus reference TRBV30 and TRBJ1-1, the full variable domain is SQTIHQWPATLVQPVGSPLSLECTVEGTSNPNLYWYRQAAGRGLQLLFYSVGIGQISSEVPQNLSASRPQDRQFILSSKKLLLSDSGFYLCAWSVRTGYTEAFFGQGTRLTVV.

The V and J genes are TRBV6-1 and TRBJ1-6; no reliable D call. The V and J ends lost 3 bases and 10 bases respectively, with 16 bases between them. The CDR3 sequence is 15 residues long. Germline V gene data show CDR1 as MNHNS and CDR2 as SASEGT. CDR3 in amino acids: CASSEVPPRESPLHF. CDR3 DNA: TGTGCCAGCAGTGAGGTGCCCCCGAGGGAATCACCCCTCCACTTT.

The chain couples TRBV18 to TRBJ2-7; D possibly corresponds to TRBD2 (6 bases). Trimming removed 3 bases from V and 2 bases from J, with 8 bases in between. Germline assignment: CDR1 KGHSH and CDR2 LQKENI. The CDR3 totals 13 residues. CDR3 sequence: CASSPGEAYEQYF. Written as DNA, the CDR3 is TGTGCCAGCTCACCGGGGGAGGCCTACGAGCAGTACTTC.

This clone was recorded many times. The chain is built from TRBV9 and TRBJ1-2, with TRBD1 as a possible D gene (6 bases). The CDR3 runs 15 residues. Germline CDR1 is SGDLS and CDR2 is YYNGEE. V shed 4 bases and J shed 4 bases, with 17 bases lying between them. The CDR3 protein is CASSLATGQSYGYTF. The CDR3 coding sequence is TGTGCCAGCAGCTTAGCTACCGGACAGTCCTATGGCTACACCTTC.

J is TRBJ1-2 and V is TRBV27; D uncertain. Trimming took 1 base from V and 3 from J, leaving 12 bases between them. Germline V gene lookup returns CDR1 MNHEY and CDR2 SMNVEV (reference sequence). The CDR3 totals 15 residues. The DNA for the CDR3 is TGTGCCAGCAGTTTATATGGTGGCACCGACTATGGCTACACCTTC. This gives the protein CASSLYGGTDYGYTF.

The V gene is TRBV2, the J gene TRBJ1-1; D not certain. Germline CDR1 reads SNHLY; CDR2 reads FYNNEI. The CDR3 totals 13 residues. Trimming took off 7 bases at V and 4 bases at J, with 13 bases between the two ends. The CDR3 coding sequence is TGTGCCAGCATTCTGGAAACGGGCACTGAAGCTTTCTTT. Translation: CASILETGTEAFF.

This clone was recorded a few times. The rearrangement links TRBV19 to TRBJ1-2, with D tentatively TRBD1 (6 bases). Germline CDR1 reads LNHDA; CDR2 reads SQIVND (reference sequence). This CDR3 is built from 13 residues. The V end was cut by 9 bases, the J end by 4 bases, with 15 bases between. This chain's CDR3 is CASLEPGAYGYTF. In DNA, the CDR3 is TGTGCCAGCCTCGAACCAGGGGCCTATGGCTACACCTTC.

This clone turned up a few times. The chain recombines TRBV24-1 with TRBJ1-5, with TRBD1 identical over 8 bases. The germline V gene has CDR1 KGHDR and CDR2 SFDVKD. J lost 5 bases, V lost 3 bases, and 11 bases had no gene match. The CDR3 runs 17 residues. CDR3 DNA sequence: TGTGCCACCAGTGATCACGACAGGGGAACTTGGGATCAGCCCCAGCATTTT. Translation gives CATSDHDRGTWDQPQHF.

This rearrangement joins TRBV11-3 to TRBJ2-3, with TRBD2 identical over 8 bases. With V trimmed by 1 base and J by 6 bases, 6 bases remained unmatched. The germline V gene encodes CDR1 SGHNT and CDR2 YENEEA. The length of the CDR3 is 15 residues. The CDR3 nucleotides read TGTGCCAGCAGCTTAGGCGGGGGGCTTCTTGATACGCAGTATTTT. This gives the protein CASSLGGGLLDTQYF.

This clone was detected a few times. J is TRBJ2-5 and V is TRBV5-1; 14 nucleotides agree with TRBD2. The germline gives CDR1 SGHRS, CDR2 YFSETQ. The CDR3 length is 17 residues. The ends lost 4 bases at V and 5 bases at J; junction bases unmatched: 10. The CDR3 sequence is CASSPGLAGVLGETQYF. The CDR3 region has the DNA TGCGCCAGCAGCCCGGGACTAGCGGGGGTATTGGGGGAGACCCAGTACTTC.

This chain connects TRBV6-5 to TRBJ1-6; perhaps TRBD1 as D (6 bases). The CDR3 is 15 amino acids. Germline CDR1 reads MNHEY; CDR2 reads SVGAGI. Trimming removed 5 bases from V and 2 bases from J, with 10 bases in between. The CDR3 sequence is CASSRQDPYNSPLHF. Here the CDR3 DNA reads TGTGCCAGCAGTCGACAGGACCCCTATAATTCACCCCTCCACTTT.

The rearrangement joins TRBV2 to TRBJ2-3, with 11 bases identical to TRBD2. Germline loops: CDR1 SNHLY, CDR2 FYNNEI. V lost 6 bases and J lost 1; bases outside the gene matches: 3. The CDR3 runs to 15 residues. Written as DNA, the CDR3 is TGTGCCAGCAGCGCACTAGCGGGGGGCACAGATACGCAGTATTTT. Protein: CASSALAGGTDTQYF.

The V call is TRBV2, the J call TRBJ2-7; TRBD1 matches 7 bases. Trimming removed 8 bases from V and 5 bases from J; junction bases left unmatched: 9. The length of the CDR3 is 13 residues. Germline V CDR1 and CDR2: SNHLY, FYNNEI. The CDR3 DNA follows: TGTGCCAGCCGCCGACAGGGTTACAACGAGCAGTACTTC. Translation: CASRRQGYNEQYF.

CDR3 in amino acids: CASSPEQGHGAFF. In DNA, the CDR3 is TGTGCCAGTAGCCCGGAACAGGGGCATGGGGCTTTCTTT. The chain recombines TRBV19 with TRBJ1-1; 7 bases agree with TRBD1. Trimming at V came to 6 bases and at J to 11 bases, leaving 12 bases not matched to a gene. The germline gives CDR1 LNHDA, CDR2 SQIVND (reference sequence). The CDR3 contains 13 residues.